Listed below are T cell receptor beta chains from one sample, sequenced in a study of blood T cell repertoires in COVID-19. Libraries were prepared by immunoSEQ multiplex PCR; TCRdb keeps only in-frame clonotypes and omits some of them. The profile shows over 45,000 clones, about nine tenths of them singletons. The sequenced material came from peripheral blood. The receptors were gathered from a man aged 65 to 85 with acute or convalescent COVID-19. Each CDR3 is given with its conserved first and last residue. The D gene is left open where the match is weak. Expanded clones are given a class, and other clones once, few, many or no size at all.

clone size	V gene	D gene	J gene	CDR3 DNA	CDR3 protein
NA	TRBV20-1	NA	TRBJ1-6	TGCAGTGCTAGTAAGGGGGTCAGGTCCTATAATTCACCCCTCCACTTT	CSASKGVRSYNSPLHF
once	TRBV3-1/TRBV3-2	NA	TRBJ2-3	TGTGCCAGCAGCGCCCCGCCAGGGGCAGATACGCAGTATTTT	CASSAPPGADTQYF
NA	TRBV6-5	TRBD1	TRBJ2-1	TGTGCCAGCAGCACCGACAGGGGGCGATACAATGAGCAGTTCTTC	CASSTDRGRYNEQFF
NA	TRBV7-2	NA	TRBJ2-3	TGTGCCAGCAGCTTTCGGACGGGGGCAGATACGCAGTATTTT	CASSFRTGADTQYF
NA	TRBV15	NA	TRBJ1-2	TGTGCCACCAGCTTACAACAGGGACAAAAAGCCGTCTATGGCTACACCTTC	CATSLQQGQKAVYGYTF
NA	TRBV19	TRBD2	TRBJ2-5	TGTGCCAGTAGACCACGTCGGGCGGGGGGGCCCTTTCAAGAGACCCAGTACTTC	CASRPRRAGGPFQETQYF
NA	TRBV6-2/TRBV6-3	TRBD2	TRBJ2-5	TGTGCCAGCAGCCCATACTGGCCGGGGGGGAAGACCCAGTACTTC	CASSPYWPGGKTQYF
NA	TRBV7-9	TRBD2	TRBJ2-7	TGTGCCAGCAGCTTACCCACTAGCGGGGGCCCCTTCTCCTACGAGCAGTACTTC	CASSLPTSGGPFSYEQYF
NA	TRBV28	TRBD1	TRBJ1-2	TGTGCCAGCAGTTTAACAGGGGGCGGGTATGGCTACACCTTC	CASSLTGGGYGYTF
NA	TRBV4-1	NA	TRBJ1-1	TGCGCCAGCAGCCAACCCCTGGGGGGAAGGAACACTGAAGCTTTCTTT	CASSQPLGGRNTEAFF
once	TRBV6-5	NA	TRBJ1-4	TGTGCCAGCAGTTACTCCCCAGGGGTCGGGAATGAAAAACTGTTTTTT	CASSYSPGVGNEKLFF
NA	TRBV28	NA	TRBJ1-5	TGTGCCAGCAGTGGACTGTCCAGCAATCAGCCCCAGCATTTT	CASSGLSSNQPQHF
NA	TRBV19	NA	TRBJ1-2	TGTGCCAGTAGTCTTGGAGAGAGCTACACCTTC	CASSLGESYTF
few	TRBV28	NA	TRBJ2-7	TGTGCCAGCAGTCCAGCCTACGAGCAGTACTTC	CASSPAYEQYF
NA	TRBV19	NA	TRBJ2-5	TGTGCCAGTAGTTCCCCGGGGGTACCAAGAGAGACCCAGTACTTC	CASSSPGVPRETQYF
NA	TRBV7-9	NA	TRBJ2-5	TGTGCCAGCAGCTCATCGGGACTCGAAGAGACCCAGTACTTC	CASSSSGLEETQYF
NA	TRBV10-3	TRBD1	TRBJ1-2	TGTGCCATCAGCGAGACAGGGGAGGCCAACTATGGCTACACCTTC	CAISETGEANYGYTF
NA	TRBV19	TRBD2	TRBJ2-3	TGTGCCAGTGTCAGGATCCACACGGGGGGGGCCGGAGATACGCAGTATTTT	CASVRIHTGGAGDTQYF
NA	TRBV19	NA	TRBJ1-5	TGTGCCAGTAGCGCCAGCCCGGGAGGGGGGAATCAGCCCCAGCATTTT	CASSASPGGGNQPQHF
NA	TRBV5-1	NA	TRBJ1-3	TGCGCCAGCAGCCCGGGACAAGGAATTTACACCATATATTTT	CASSPGQGIYTIYF
NA	TRBV28	NA	TRBJ1-1	TGTGCCAGCAGTTTTGGTGAGGGGGGGGACACTGAAGCTTTCTTT	CASSFGEGGDTEAFF
NA	TRBV19	TRBD1	TRBJ1-5	TGTGCCAGTGACCCGGGACAGGGACAGCTGCCCCAGCATTTT	CASDPGQGQLPQHF
NA	TRBV27	TRBD1	TRBJ2-1	TGTGCCAGCAGTGCCCGGGACAGGGGCGAGCAGTTCTTC	CASSARDRGEQFF
NA	TRBV5-4	TRBD1	TRBJ2-2	TGTGCCAGCAGCCAACAGGGGGTGCCCTCGAACACCGGGGAGCTGTTTTTT	CASSQQGVPSNTGELFF
NA	TRBV6-5	TRBD2	TRBJ2-7	TGTGCCAGCAGTTACGGCTCGCGGGGGAATACCTACGAGCAGTACTTC	CASSYGSRGNTYEQYF
NA	TRBV5-8	TRBD2	TRBJ2-5	TGTGCCAGCAGCACGACTAGCGGGGGGGCCGGAGAGACCCAGTACTTC	CASSTTSGGAGETQYF
once	TRBV7-3	NA	TRBJ1-6	TGTGCCAGCAGCCAGTCCGACAGGTTTAATTCACCCCTCCACTTT	CASSQSDRFNSPLHF
NA	TRBV7-2	TRBD2	TRBJ2-2	TGTGCCAGCAGCTTGGACGGGAGGGGGAGGCTGTTTTTT	CASSLDGRGRLFF
NA	TRBV15	NA	TRBJ1-4	TGTGCCACCAGCAGAGATCGCAGGGTGGGTGAAAAACTGTTTTTT	CATSRDRRVGEKLFF
NA	TRBV7-6	TRBD2	TRBJ2-3	TGTGCCAGCAGCTTTTCCTGGGAGGGCCTCGGTCGTGATACGCAGTATTTT	CASSFSWEGLGRDTQYF
NA	TRBV5-1	NA	TRBJ2-7	TGCGCCAGCAGCTTCTCGACAGGCGTTGGGTACGAGCAGTACTTC	CASSFSTGVGYEQYF
medium-sized	TRBV7-9	TRBD1	TRBJ2-5	TGTGCCAGCAGCTTAGGGGGACAGCGGGAGACCCAGTACTTC	CASSLGGQRETQYF
NA	TRBV27	TRBD2	TRBJ2-1	TGTGCCAGCAGCCCCGGGGGACTAGGGTCCTACAATGAGCAGTTCTTC	CASSPGGLGSYNEQFF
NA	TRBV6-2/TRBV6-3	TRBD1	TRBJ2-7	TGTGCCAGCAGTTCAACCTACAGGGGCGAGTGGTACTTC	CASSSTYRGEWYF
NA	TRBV6-5	TRBD2	TRBJ2-1	TGTGCCAGCAGTAGCTTGACTAGCGGATACAATGAGCAGTTCTTC	CASSSLTSGYNEQFF
NA	TRBV7-6	TRBD1	TRBJ1-3	TGTGCCAGCAGCAGAGGGACAGGTTCAAACACCATATATTTT	CASSRGTGSNTIYF
once	TRBV9	TRBD2	TRBJ2-7	TGTGCCAGCAGCGTAGGGGGGGGAGGCTCCTACGAGCAGTACTTC	CASSVGGGGSYEQYF
NA	TRBV30	TRBD1	TRBJ1-5	TGTGCCTGGAGTCGGACAGGGGGCCGACAGCCCCAGCATTTT	CAWSRTGGRQPQHF
NA	TRBV24-1	TRBD1	TRBJ1-5	TGTGCCACCAGTGATCCGACAGGGAAAAGCAATCAGCCCCAGCATTTT	CATSDPTGKSNQPQHF
NA	TRBV6-2/TRBV6-3	NA	TRBJ1-2	TGTGCCAGCAGTTATAATGAACGAAGCGGCTACACCTTC	CASSYNERSGYTF
NA	TRBV9	TRBD2	TRBJ2-3	TGTGCCAGCAGCGTAGAAGGGACTACCAAAGATACGCAGTATTTT	CASSVEGTTKDTQYF
NA	TRBV27	TRBD1	TRBJ2-7	TGTGCCAGCAGACTTCCACAGGGGGCCTACGAGCAGTACTTC	CASRLPQGAYEQYF
NA	TRBV5-1	NA	TRBJ1-1	TGCGCCAGCAGCTTATCCGGGTTGAACACTGAAGCTTTCTTT	CASSLSGLNTEAFF
NA	TRBV19	TRBD1	TRBJ2-7	TGTGCCAGTAGCTGGACAGGGGCAAACGAGCAGTACTTC	CASSWTGANEQYF
NA	TRBV4-3	NA	TRBJ2-2	TGCGCCAGCAGCCAAGTTGAGCCGGGGTTATTGACCGGGGAGCTGTTTTTT	CASSQVEPGLLTGELFF
NA	TRBV5-1	TRBD1	TRBJ2-5	TGCGCCAGCAGCGTCTCGACAGGGACCCAAGAGACCCAGTACTTC	CASSVSTGTQETQYF
NA	TRBV6-5	NA	TRBJ1-2	TGTGCCAGCAGTCCCTTTCAGTCGGGAGGCTACACCTTC	CASSPFQSGGYTF
NA	TRBV14	NA	TRBJ1-2	TGTGCCAGCAGCCAAGATGTCAGGCCCTATGGCTACACCTTC	CASSQDVRPYGYTF